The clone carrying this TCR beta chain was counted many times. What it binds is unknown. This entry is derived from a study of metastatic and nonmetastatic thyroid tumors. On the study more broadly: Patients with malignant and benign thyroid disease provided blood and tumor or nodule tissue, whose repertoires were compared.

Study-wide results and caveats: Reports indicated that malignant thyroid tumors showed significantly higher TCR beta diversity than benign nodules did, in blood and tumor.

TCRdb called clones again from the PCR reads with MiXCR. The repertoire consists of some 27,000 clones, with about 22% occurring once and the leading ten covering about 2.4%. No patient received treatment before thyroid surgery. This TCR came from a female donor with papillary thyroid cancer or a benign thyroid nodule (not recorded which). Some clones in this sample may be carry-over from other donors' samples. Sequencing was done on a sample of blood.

The CDR3 coding sequence is TGCGCCAGCAGCCAAGAAGCGGGAACTAATGAGCAGTTCTTC. Amino acids: CASSQEAGTNEQFF. J is TRBJ2-1 and V is TRBV4-3; TRBD2 matches 7 bases. The CDR3 has 14 amino acids. Losses at the gene ends were 0 bases for V and 7 bases for J; bases not matched to a gene: 3. Per the germline V gene, CDR1 is LGHNA and CDR2 is YSLEER.